This T cell receptor (beta chain) was identified in a study of blood T cell repertoires in COVID-19. About the research overall: From the United States, Italy and Spain came samples of acute and convalescent COVID-19.

CDR3 length: 15 residues. V lost 2 bases and J lost 6; bases outside the gene matches: 7. Germline assignment: CDR1 MNHEY and CDR2 SVGAGI. As processed by the authors: Nucleated cell number was recorded as an estimate derived from reference gene primer amplification. The protocol was immunoSEQ multiplex PCR, while the TCRdb copy is restricted to in-frame clones and leaves out a portion. V and J calls plus clone size are reproduced from that table; the DNA served to infer D and trimming. Among about 210,000 clones listed, about 91% were seen once. The specimen was PBMCs or T cells enriched from blood (not recorded which). The rearrangement uses TRBV6-5 and TRBJ2-5, with 9 bases aligning to TRBD1. This TCR was sampled from a woman in her 40s with acute COVID-19. The CDR3 DNA reads TGTGCCAGCAGTTACGCGGACAGGGGTATGAAGACCCAGTACTTC. Protein: CASSYADRGMKTQYF.